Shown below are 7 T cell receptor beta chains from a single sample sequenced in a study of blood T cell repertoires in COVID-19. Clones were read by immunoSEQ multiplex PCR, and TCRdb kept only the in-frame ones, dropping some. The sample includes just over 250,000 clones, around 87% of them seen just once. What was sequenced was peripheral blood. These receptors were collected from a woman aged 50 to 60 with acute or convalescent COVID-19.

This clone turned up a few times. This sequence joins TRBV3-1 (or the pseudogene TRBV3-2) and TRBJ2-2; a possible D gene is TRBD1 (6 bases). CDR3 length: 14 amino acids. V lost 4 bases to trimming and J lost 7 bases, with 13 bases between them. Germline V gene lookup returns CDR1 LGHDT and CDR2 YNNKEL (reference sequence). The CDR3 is CASSPRQASGELFF. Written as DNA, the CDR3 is TGTGCCAGCAGCCCCCGACAGGCCAGCGGGGAGCTGTTTTTT.

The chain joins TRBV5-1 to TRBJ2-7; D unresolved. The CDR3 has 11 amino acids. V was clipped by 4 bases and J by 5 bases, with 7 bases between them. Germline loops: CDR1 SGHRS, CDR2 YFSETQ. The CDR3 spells CASSLYDEQYF. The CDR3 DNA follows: TGCGCCAGCAGCCTATACGACGAGCAGTACTTC.

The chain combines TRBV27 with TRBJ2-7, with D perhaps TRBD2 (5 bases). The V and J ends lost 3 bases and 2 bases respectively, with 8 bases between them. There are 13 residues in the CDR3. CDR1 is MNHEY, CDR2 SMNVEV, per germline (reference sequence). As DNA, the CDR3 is TGTGCCAGCAGTTTTGCAGCGGCCTACGAGCAGTACTTC. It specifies CASSFAAAYEQYF.

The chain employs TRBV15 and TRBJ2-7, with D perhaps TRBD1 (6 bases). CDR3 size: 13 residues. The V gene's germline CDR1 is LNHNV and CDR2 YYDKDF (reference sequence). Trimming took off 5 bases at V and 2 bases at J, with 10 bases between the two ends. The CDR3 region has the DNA TGTGCCACCAGCCCAGGACAGCCCTACGAGCAGTACTTC. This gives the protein CATSPGQPYEQYF.

CDR3 coding DNA: TGTGCCAGCAGCTTACTCCGGGGGAACACCGGGGAGCTGTTTTTT. Protein product: CASSLLRGNTGELFF. The genes are TRBV7-3 and TRBJ2-2; D might be TRBD2 (5 bases). V lost 2 bases and J lost 1, with 8 bases in between. Germline CDR1 is SGHTA and CDR2 is FQGTGA. This CDR3 region has 15 residues. The entire variable domain, with the rest obtained from reference TRBV7-3 and TRBJ2-2, is as follows: GAGVSQTPSNKVTEKGKYVELRCDPISGHTALYWYRQSLGQGPEFLIYFQGTGAADDSGLPNDRFFAVRPEGSVSTLKIQRTERGDSAVYLCASSLLRGNTGELFFGEGSRLTVL.

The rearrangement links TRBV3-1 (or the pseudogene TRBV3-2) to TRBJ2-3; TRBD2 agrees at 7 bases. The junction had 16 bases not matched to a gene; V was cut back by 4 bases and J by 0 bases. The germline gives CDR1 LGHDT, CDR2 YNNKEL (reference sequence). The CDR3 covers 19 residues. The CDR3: CASSRSSAVWGGSTDTQYF. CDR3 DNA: TGTGCCAGCAGCCGATCCTCGGCCGTCTGGGGAGGGAGCACAGATACGCAGTATTTT.

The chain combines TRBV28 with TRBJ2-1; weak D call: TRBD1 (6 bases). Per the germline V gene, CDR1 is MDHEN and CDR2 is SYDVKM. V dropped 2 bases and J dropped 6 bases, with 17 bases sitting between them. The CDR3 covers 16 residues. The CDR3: CASSLAAQGPFNEQFF. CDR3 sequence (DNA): TGTGCCAGCAGTTTAGCAGCGCAGGGGCCTTTCAATGAGCAGTTCTTC.